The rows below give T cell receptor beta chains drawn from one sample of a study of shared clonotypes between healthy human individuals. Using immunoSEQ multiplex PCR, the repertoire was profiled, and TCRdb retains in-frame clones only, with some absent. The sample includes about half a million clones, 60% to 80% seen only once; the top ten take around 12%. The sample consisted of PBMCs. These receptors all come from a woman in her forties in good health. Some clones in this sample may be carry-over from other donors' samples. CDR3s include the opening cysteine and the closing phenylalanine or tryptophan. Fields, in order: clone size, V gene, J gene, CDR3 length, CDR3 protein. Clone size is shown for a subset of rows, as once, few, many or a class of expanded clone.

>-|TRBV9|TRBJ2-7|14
CASSPRLGSYEQYF
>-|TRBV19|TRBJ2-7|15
CASKPTRDRGYEQYF
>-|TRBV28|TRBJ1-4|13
CASRDRVGEKLFF
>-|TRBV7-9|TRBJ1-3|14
CASSLDRVGNTIYF
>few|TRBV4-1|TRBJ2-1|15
CASSQLTSGKSEQFF
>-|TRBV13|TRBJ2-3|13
CASSSTGADTQYF
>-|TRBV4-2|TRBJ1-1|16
CASSQPPDRMNTEAFF
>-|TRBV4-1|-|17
CASSLITGTTLSYEQYF
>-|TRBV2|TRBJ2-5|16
CASLLGLAGEVETQYF
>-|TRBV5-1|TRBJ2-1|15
CASSLERQYGNEQFF
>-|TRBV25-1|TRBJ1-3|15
CASSPQADSGNTIYF
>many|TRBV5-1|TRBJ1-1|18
CASSVDRGLVGRNTEAFF
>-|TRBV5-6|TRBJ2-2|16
CASSFGDNANTGELFF
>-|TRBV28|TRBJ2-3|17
CASNLWASGRNTDTQYF
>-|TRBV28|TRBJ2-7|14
CASSLVPGMYEQYF
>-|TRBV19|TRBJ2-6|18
CASSIGYREGSGANVLTF
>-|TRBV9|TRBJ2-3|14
CASSKRYWGDTQYF
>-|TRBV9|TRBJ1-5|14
CASSEQCGDQPQHF